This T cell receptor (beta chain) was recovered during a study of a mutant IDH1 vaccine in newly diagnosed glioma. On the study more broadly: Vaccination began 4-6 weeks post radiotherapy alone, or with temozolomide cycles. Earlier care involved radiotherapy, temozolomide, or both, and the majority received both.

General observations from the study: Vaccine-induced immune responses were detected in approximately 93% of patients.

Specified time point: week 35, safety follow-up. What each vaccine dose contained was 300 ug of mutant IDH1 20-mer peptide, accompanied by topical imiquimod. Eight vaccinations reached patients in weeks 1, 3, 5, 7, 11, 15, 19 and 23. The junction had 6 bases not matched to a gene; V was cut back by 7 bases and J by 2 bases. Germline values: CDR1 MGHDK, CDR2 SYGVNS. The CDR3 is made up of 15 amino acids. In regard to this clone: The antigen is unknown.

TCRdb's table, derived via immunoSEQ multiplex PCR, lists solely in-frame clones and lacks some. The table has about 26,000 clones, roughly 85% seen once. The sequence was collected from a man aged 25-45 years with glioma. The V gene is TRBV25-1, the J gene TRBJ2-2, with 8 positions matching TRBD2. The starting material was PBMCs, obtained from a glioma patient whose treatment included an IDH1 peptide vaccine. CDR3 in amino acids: CASMELAENTGELFF. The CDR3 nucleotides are TGTGCCAGCATGGAACTAGCGGAAAACACCGGGGAGCTGTTTTTT.